This T cell receptor (beta chain) was recovered during a study of graft-versus-host responses after intestinal transplantation. Study-wide background: Those transplanted obtained multivisceral, liver-intestinal, or isolated intestinal grafts. Anti-thymocyte globulin induction preceded about 3 years of tacrolimus and steroid maintenance in all recipients. Broader study findings: Recipient marrow contained GvH clones, some of which appeared first in ileum or blood.

Data came from immunoSEQ multiplex PCR; TCRdb stores just in-frame clones and leaves some out. The sample includes some 88,000 clones, just over 90% of them seen just once. The junction had 11 bases not matched to a gene; V was cut back by 7 bases and J by 6 bases. The CDR3 sequence is 15 residues long. Germline V gene sequence: CDR1 SNHLY, CDR2 FYNNEI. With respect to this clone: Its antigen remains unknown.

The receptor comes from a human donor who received an intestinal transplant. The chain recombines TRBV2 with TRBJ2-3, with 9 positions matching TRBD2. The material sequenced was unstimulated CD8+ T cells sorted from spleen or lymph node cells, taken before intestinal transplant. As DNA, the CDR3 is TGTGCCAGCACGGGGGCAGGACTAGCGTCGGATACGCAGTATTTT. This codes for CASTGAGLASDTQYF.